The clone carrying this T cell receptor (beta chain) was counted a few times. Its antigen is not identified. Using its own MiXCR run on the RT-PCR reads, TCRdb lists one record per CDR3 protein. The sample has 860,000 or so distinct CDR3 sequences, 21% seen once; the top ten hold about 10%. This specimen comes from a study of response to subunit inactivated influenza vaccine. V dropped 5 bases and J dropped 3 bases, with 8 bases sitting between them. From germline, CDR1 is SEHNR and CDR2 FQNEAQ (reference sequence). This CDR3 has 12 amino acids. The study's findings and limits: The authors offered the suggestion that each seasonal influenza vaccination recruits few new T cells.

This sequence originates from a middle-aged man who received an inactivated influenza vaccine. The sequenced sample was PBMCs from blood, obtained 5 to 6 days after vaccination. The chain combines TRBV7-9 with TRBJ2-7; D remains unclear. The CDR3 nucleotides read TGTGCCAGCAGCCAGAGGAGCTACGAGCAGTACTTC. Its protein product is CASSQRSYEQYF.